Following are 13 T cell receptor beta chains from one sample sequenced in a study of breast tumors, draining lymph nodes, adjacent tissues. MiXCR, applied by TCRdb to the multiplex PCR reads, yields one record per CDR3 protein. This sample has 75,000 to 100,000 distinct CDR3 sequences; approximately 19% occur once, and the top ten carry roughly 2.4%. Samples came from axillary lymph nodes draining the breast cancer. The sequenced sample was axillary lymph node tissue. Receptor source: a female donor with breast cancer. Some clones in this sample may be carry-over from other donors' samples.

This clonotype appeared many times. This chain uses TRBV5-1 with TRBJ2-7, with a weak D call TRBD2 (6 bases). With 7 bases removed from V and 2 bases from J, the gap between germline ends came to 16 bases. Germline V gives CDR1 SGHRS, CDR2 YFSETQ. The CDR3 consists of 14 residues. The CDR3 reads CASSYMGTAYEQYF. The CDR3, as DNA: TGCGCCAGCTCATATATGGGGACTGCCTACGAGCAGTACTTC.

On this clonotype: With a much larger clone just one base away, this may be a read error. The chain uses TRBV12-3 or TRBV12-4 and TRBJ2-1; D tentatively reads TRBD1 or TRBD2 (5 bases each). The CDR3 is 16 amino acids. This CDR3 is CASTFGASISYSEQFF. CDR3 bases: TGTGCCAGCACCTTCGGGGCTTCTATCTCCTACAGTGAGCAGTTCTTC.

About this clonotype itself: The junction differs from germline at one of its ends, possibly a read error. The V call is TRBV27, the J call TRBJ2-7; 8 bases fit TRBD2. CDR1 and CDR2 from the germline V gene are MNHEY and SMNVEV (reference sequence). The CDR3 loop spans 15 amino acids. CDR3 sequence reads: CASSLSAGGSYEQYF. The CDR3 coding sequence is TGTGCCAGCAGTCTATCGGCGGGAGGTTCCTACGAGCAGTACTTC.

There are many counts of this clonotype. The chain is built from TRBV5-1 and TRBJ2-5; no clear D gene. The ends were cut back, 0 bases at V and 5 bases at J, with 5 bases in the middle. The CDR3 runs 12 residues. CDR1 is SGHRS and CDR2 is YFSETQ in the germline V gene. The CDR3: CASSLARETQYF. The DNA for the CDR3 is TGCGCCAGCAGCTTGGCCCGGGAGACCCAGTACTTC.

With respect to this clonotype: Since a much larger clone is just one base distant, this may be a read error. The gene calls are TRBV7-9 and TRBJ1-5; no clear D. The J call is in doubt because the DNA end fits TRBJ2-3 better. The CDR3 spans 15 residues. Germline CDR1 is SEHNR and CDR2 is FQNEAQ (reference sequence). The CDR3 nucleotides are TGTGCCAGCGCGAGCGACGGCGCCAACAATCAGCCCCAGTATTTT. Amino acid sequence: CASASDGANNQPQYF.

This clonotype was observed many times. The chain combines TRBV11-3 with TRBJ1-4, with a tentative D call TRBD1 (6 bases). There are 16 residues in the CDR3. Trimming stripped 5 bases from V and 7 bases from J, with 20 bases between. Germline CDR1 and CDR2: SGHNT and YENEEA. In nucleotides, the CDR3 is TGTGCCAGCAGCAAACGGGGGGGACAAAAAGGTGAAAAACTGTTTTTT. Translation: CASSKRGGQKGEKLFF.

This clonotype has at least ten counts. This rearrangement joins TRBV6-6 to TRBJ2-7; 7 bases are shared with TRBD2. This CDR3 has 13 residues. J lost 4 bases, V lost 7 bases, and 7 bases had no gene match. Per germline, CDR1 MNHNY and CDR2 SVGAGI (reference sequence). The CDR3 DNA is TGTGCCAGCACATTGGGGGGGGTGTACGAGCAGTACTTC. This translates into CASTLGGVYEQYF.

The V and J genes are TRBV5-5 and TRBJ1-4; D is unclear. Germline V gene data show CDR1 as SGHKS and CDR2 as YYEKEE (reference sequence). Trimming took off 0 bases at V and 7 bases at J, with 10 bases between the two ends. The CDR3 is made up of 14 amino acids. CDR3 residues: CASSLEALSEKLFF. The CDR3 nucleotides are TGTGCCAGCAGCTTGGAGGCACTAAGTGAAAAACTGTTTTTT.

The sample holds many counts of this clonotype. The chain uses TRBV6-2 or TRBV6-3 and TRBJ2-5; 11 bases are a match to TRBD2. V shed 5 bases and J 1 base; nucleotides not matched to a gene: 9. This CDR3 has 17 amino acids. Germline lookup yields CDR1 MNHEY and CDR2 SVGEGT. The chain's CDR3 is CASSRRTSGYPQETQYF. Here the CDR3 DNA reads TGTGCCAGCAGTCGACGGACTAGCGGGTACCCCCAAGAGACCCAGTACTTC.

This chain links TRBV3-1 with TRBJ1-1; TRBD1 matches at 7 bases. The trim removed 1 base at V and 11 bases at J, leaving 7 bases unmatched. Germline CDR1 LGHDT, CDR2 YNNKEL (reference sequence). CDR3 length equals 13 residues. Here the CDR3 DNA reads TGTGCCAGCAGCCAAGGACAGGGCGGGACGGCTTTCTTT. Translating gives CASSQGQGGTAFF. Combining the CDR3 with reference TRBV3-1 and TRBJ1-1 gives the whole variable domain DTAVSQTPKYLVTQMGNDKSIKCEQNLGHDTMYWYKQDSKKFLKIMFSYNNKELIINETVPNRFSPKSPDKAHLNLHINSLELGDSAVYFCASSQGQGGTAFFGQGTRLTVV.

This clonotype was seen ten or more times. As DNA, the CDR3 is TGTGCCACCAGCAGAGATTCCCGGACCTACGAGCAGTACTTC. It codes for CATSRDSRTYEQYF. The gene calls are TRBV15 and TRBJ2-7, with D uncertain. The V gene lost 0 bases and the J gene lost 2 bases, with 8 bases spanning the gap. Germline V gene lookup returns CDR1 LNHNV and CDR2 YYDKDF (reference sequence). This CDR3 spans 14 amino acids.

Ten or more counts support this clonotype. The chain has TRBV9 and TRBJ1-5; no firm D call. The V end was cut by 1 base, the J end by 8 bases, with 10 bases between. This CDR3 has 13 amino acids. Germline CDR1 and CDR2: SGDLS and YYNGEE. This CDR3 is CASSVTGFEPQHF. The CDR3 DNA reads TGTGCCAGCAGCGTAACGGGATTCGAGCCCCAGCATTTT.

This clonotype has a count of ten or more. The CDR3 loop reads CASILRTGALNQPQHF. The CDR3 DNA reads TGTGCCAGCATCCTCCGGACAGGGGCCCTCAATCAGCCCCAGCATTTT. The gene calls are TRBV11-3 and TRBJ1-5; 9 positions match TRBD1. Trimming at V came to 7 bases and at J to 3 bases, leaving 10 bases not matched to a gene. The germline CDR1 and CDR2 sequences are SGHNT and YENEEA. This CDR3 comprises 16 residues.